This entry features one T cell receptor beta chain sequence. The data originate from a study of cytomegalovirus exposure and HLA in healthy donors. With 60 Vbeta and 13 Jbeta primers, the PCR was carried out. Per the authors' pipeline: The count from a later analysis was some 83 million unique TCR beta chains, 9 million to 12 million of them shared. Repertoires were generated with immunoSEQ multiplex PCR, while TCRdb's copy carries only in-frame clones and drops some. Clone size and V and J calls were adopted from that table, with D and trimming inferred from the DNA. The table has roughly 200,000 clones, more than 65% seen once. Trimming removed 8 bases from V and 11 bases from J; junction bases left unmatched: 9. The CDR3 spans 12 residues. Germline V gene data show CDR1 as ENHRY and CDR2 as SYGVKD.

This sequence joins TRBV10-3 and TRBJ1-5; 7 bases map to TRBD1. This TCR derives from a girl aged 5-17 years in good health and CMV-seropositive. Material for sequencing was PBMCs. This chain's CDR3 is CAIGQDLSAQHF. In DNA form, the CDR3 reads TGTGCCATCGGACAGGACCTCTCGGCCCAGCATTTT.